Following are 13 T cell receptor beta chains from one sample sequenced in a study of human T cells and chemical hapten exposure. Unseparated into fractions, whole blood served as the source from which total RNA was extracted. TCRdb reanalysed the 5' RACE reads using MiXCR and keeps one entry per CDR3 protein. The table has more than 75,000 distinct CDR3 sequences, 15% to 20% seen once; the top ten hold 6.5% to 7%. Receptor source: a female donor in good health.

This clonotype has more than one count but fewer than ten. V usage is TRBV21-1 and J usage is TRBJ2-7. TRBV21-1 is deemed a pseudogene. The length of the CDR3 is 11 residues. CDR3 coding DNA: TGTGCCAGCAACTCATACTACGAGCAGTACTTC. It encodes CASNSYYEQYF.

This clonotype was picked up a small number of times. The chain couples TRBV5-1 to TRBJ2-3; 9 bases line up with TRBD2. J lost 5 bases, V lost 3 bases, and 10 bases had no gene match. CDR1 and CDR2 from the germline V gene are SGHRS and YFSETQ. This CDR3 has 16 residues. CDR3 nucleotide sequence: TGCGCCAGCAGCTCAGGGATTAGCGGGAGTGGAGATACGCAGTATTTT. Amino acids: CASSSGISGSGDTQYF.

This clonotype was counted a few times. V and J are TRBV28 and TRBJ2-1; TRBD2 matches at 10 bases. J gave up 3 bases and V 1 base, and 3 bases lay outside the gene matches. Germline CDR1 reads MDHEN; CDR2 reads SYDVKM. The CDR3 runs 16 residues. The chain's CDR3 is CASSLYPSGGYNEQFF. The CDR3 DNA sequence: TGTGCCAGCAGTTTATACCCTAGCGGGGGCTACAATGAGCAGTTCTTC.

As DNA, the CDR3 is TGTGCCAGCAGTTATCCGGGACGAAACTATGGCTACACCTTC. Its protein is CASSYPGRNYGYTF. The V call is TRBV28, the J call TRBJ1-2; weak D call: TRBD1 (5 bases). CDR3 length: 14 residues. CDR1 is MDHEN and CDR2 is SYDVKM in the germline V gene. V gave up 4 bases and J gave up 2 bases, with 11 bases separating them.

J is TRBJ2-1 and V is TRBV7-2; the match to TRBD2 covers 13 bases. V was clipped by 6 bases and J by 4 bases; unmatched bases: 6. CDR3 length: 16 residues. Germline-derived CDR1 and CDR2 are SGHTA and FQGNSA. The DNA of the CDR3 is TGTGCCAGCAGAAGGACTAGCGGGGGCGCTTACAATGAGCAGTTCTTC. Translating gives CASRRTSGGAYNEQFF. Full variable domain (remainder filled in from reference TRBV7-2 and TRBJ2-1): GAGVSQSPSNKVTEKGKDVELRCDPISGHTALYWYRQSLGQGLEFLIYFQGNSAPDKSGLPSDRFSAERTGGSVSTLTIQRTQQEDSAVYLCASRRTSGGAYNEQFFGPGTRLTVL.

This clonotype was counted only a few times. V gene TRBV20-1 combines with J gene TRBJ1-2, with a weak D call TRBD1 (5 bases). Germline V gene data show CDR1 as DFQATT and CDR2 as SNEGSKA (reference sequence). Trimming took 3 bases from V and 8 from J, leaving 16 bases between them. The CDR3 covers 13 residues. The DNA of the CDR3 is TGCAGTGCTAGTGGGGGACCCCTGAAGGGCTACACCTTC. Translation gives CSASGGPLKGYTF.

This clonotype was observed at least ten times. This sequence joins TRBV3-1 and TRBJ2-6; no firm D call. CDR1 LGHDT and CDR2 YNNKEL come from the germline V gene (reference sequence). The ends were cut back, 8 bases at V and 1 base at J, with 3 bases in the middle. The CDR3 runs to 12 residues. The CDR3 bases are TGTGCCAGCCAATCTGGGGCCAACGTCCTGACTTTC. This sequence encodes CASQSGANVLTF.

This sequence joins TRBV28 and TRBJ1-5; D remains ambiguous. Deletions cut 3 bases from V and 3 bases from J, with 9 bases between. This CDR3 spans 14 amino acids. Germline V lookup: CDR1 MDHEN, CDR2 SYDVKM. The DNA of the CDR3 is TGTGCCAGCAGTTTGGCCGTAAACAATCAGCCCCAGCATTTT. This sequence encodes CASSLAVNNQPQHF. The entire variable domain, with the rest obtained from reference TRBV28 and TRBJ1-5, is as follows: DVKVTQSSRYLVKRTGEKVFLECVQDMDHENMFWYRQDPGLGLRLIYFSYDVKMKEKGDIPEGYSVSREKKERFSLILESASTNQTSMYLCASSLAVNNQPQHFGDGTRLSIL.

In this sample, this clonotype turned up a few times. The gene calls are TRBV6-5 and TRBJ1-5; D gene unclear. V dropped 6 bases and J dropped 2 bases, with 5 bases sitting between them. CDR1 and CDR2 (germline): MNHEY, SVGAGI. The CDR3 has 12 residues. The CDR3 region is CASREGNQPQHF. CDR3 bases: TGTGCCAGCAGAGAGGGCAATCAGCCCCAGCATTTT.

The chain links TRBV28 to TRBJ2-3; D uncertain. Per germline, CDR1 MDHEN and CDR2 SYDVKM. V was cut by 2 bases and J by 3 bases, with 9 bases left in between. The CDR3 runs to 14 residues. The CDR3, as DNA: TGTGCCAGCAGTTTAGGGCAGGATACAGATACGCAGTATTTT. It specifies CASSLGQDTDTQYF.

This clonotype was counted ten times or more. The chain links TRBV7-2 to TRBJ2-3; D may be TRBD2 (5 bases). This CDR3 contains 15 residues. Trimming left V 1 base short and J 2 bases short, with 10 bases between. Germline V CDR1 and CDR2: SGHTA, FQGNSA. CDR3 protein: CASSLGLAITDTQYF. CDR3 bases: TGTGCCAGCAGCTTAGGTCTAGCAATCACAGATACGCAGTATTTT.

The CDR3 spells CASSLAGGKEQPQHF. The CDR3 region has the DNA TGCGCCAGCAGCTTGGCTGGGGGGAAGGAACAGCCCCAGCATTTT. This chain joins TRBV5-1 and TRBJ1-5, with D possibly matching TRBD1 (5 bases). The germline V gene encodes CDR1 SGHRS and CDR2 YFSETQ. V was clipped by 0 bases and J by 7 bases, with 14 bases between them. CDR3 length: 15 residues.

The CDR3 DNA sequence: TGTGCCAGCAGCTTGTTCCGGGAAAAACTGTTTTTT. Protein: CASSLFREKLFF. The chain combines TRBV5-6 with TRBJ1-4; D is ambiguous. The CDR3 runs to 12 residues. Trimming shortened V by 1 base and J by 8 bases, and 6 bases separated the two germline ends. Germline assignment: CDR1 SGHDT and CDR2 YYEEEE.